The 28 T cell receptor beta chains listed next were all sequenced from one sample in a study of CD8 T cells in ankylosing spondylitis. Findings of the study overall: Within ankylosing spondylitis blood, a TCR beta motif made up of eight highly homologous variants appeared to be characteristic.

TCRdb re-called the 5' RACE reads through MiXCR, storing one row per CDR3 protein. The repertoire holds roughly 670,000 distinct CDR3 sequences, with around 20% as singletons. The antigens for these receptors are not known. The sample consisted of blood, either unsorted or a sorted T cell fraction (not recorded which). Source of these receptors: a male donor with ankylosing spondylitis.

The rearrangement joins TRBV5-1 to TRBJ2-1, with 7 nucleotides matching TRBD2. Looked up from germline, CDR1 is SGHRS and CDR2 is YFSETQ. Losses at the gene ends were 2 bases for V and 5 bases for J; bases not matched to a gene: 10. CDR3 length: 16 amino acids. CDR3 region: CASSLTTGTTHNEQFF. CDR3 sequence (DNA): TGCGCCAGCAGCTTAACGACCGGGACTACCCACAATGAGCAGTTCTTC.

The chain joins TRBV7-3 to TRBJ2-1; 11 bases agree with TRBD2. J gave up 0 bases and V 1 base, and 2 bases lay outside the gene matches. CDR3 length equals 17 residues. Germline CDR1 is SGHTA and CDR2 is FQGTGA. The CDR3: CASSLIGTSGSYNEQFF. In DNA, the CDR3 is TGTGCCAGCAGCTTAATAGGGACTAGCGGCTCCTACAATGAGCAGTTCTTC.

J is TRBJ1-6 and V is TRBV7-2, with 10 positions matching TRBD1. The V segment lost 5 bases and the J segment 7 bases; nucleotides outside the gene matches: 8. Germline CDR1 reads SGHTA; CDR2 reads FQGNSA. This CDR3 contains 16 residues. This chain's CDR3 is CASSIPGQGRNSPLHF. CDR3 bases: TGTGCCAGCAGCATCCCGGGACAGGGGCGAAATTCACCCCTCCACTTT. The variable domain in full, with the rest retrieved from reference TRBV7-2 and TRBJ1-6, is GAGVSQSPSNKVTEKGKDVELRCDPISGHTALYWYRQSLGQGLEFLIYFQGNSAPDKSGLPSDRFSAERTGGSVSTLTIQRTQQEDSAVYLCASSIPGQGRNSPLHFGNGTRLTVT.

This chain links TRBV4-3 with TRBJ2-1, with unresolved D. Germline V lookup: CDR1 LGHNA, CDR2 YSLEER. The CDR3 is 14 amino acids. Deletions cut 0 bases from V and 3 bases from J, with 6 bases between. The CDR3 spells CASSQDRIYNEQFF. The CDR3 nucleotides read TGCGCCAGCAGCCAAGATCGCATCTACAATGAGCAGTTCTTC.

The V call is TRBV5-1, the J call TRBJ2-3, with 7 bases fitting TRBD1. The J segment lost 0 bases and the V segment lost 1 base, leaving 8 bases of the junction unmatched. The CDR3 sequence is 17 residues long. Germline CDR1 and CDR2: SGHRS and YFSETQ. CDR3 in amino acids: CASSLPRTGFSTDTQYF. For the CDR3, the DNA is TGCGCCAGCAGCTTGCCCCGGACAGGTTTTAGCACAGATACGCAGTATTTT.

This clonotype was observed at least ten times. The V call is TRBV5-5, the J call TRBJ1-1, with D maybe TRBD1 (5 bases). Germline loops: CDR1 SGHKS, CDR2 YYEKEE (reference sequence). This CDR3 region has 14 residues. V lost 4 bases and J 1 base, leaving 11 bases between the germline ends. The CDR3: CASSQGPSNTEAFF. CDR3 bases: TGTGCCAGCAGCCAGGGACCGTCGAACACTGAAGCTTTCTTT.

This clonotype has just a few counts. V and J are TRBV7-9 and TRBJ2-7; no reliable D call. Per germline, CDR1 SEHNR and CDR2 FQNEAQ (reference sequence). There are 12 residues in the CDR3. Trimming removed 4 bases at V and 2 bases at J, with 6 bases between. CDR3 DNA sequence: TGTGCCAGCAGCTCCTATACCTACGAGCAGTACTTC. Translating it yields CASSSYTYEQYF.

The CDR3 DNA is TGTGCCAGCAGCCACTCATTTTTTACCGAAGAGACCCAGTACTTC. This gives the protein CASSHSFFTEETQYF. The rearrangement links TRBV3-1 to TRBJ2-5, with D unclear. Germline V gene data show CDR1 as LGHDT and CDR2 as YNNKEL (reference sequence). The CDR3 has 15 amino acids. V lost 3 bases and J 3 bases, leaving 14 bases between the germline ends.

This clonotype was seen only once. This chain connects TRBV6-1 to TRBJ2-1; 8 bases are shared with TRBD2. Unmatched junction bases numbered 7, after V lost 5 bases and J lost 1 base. The CDR3 has 16 amino acids. CDR1 MNHNS and CDR2 SASEGT come from the germline V gene. CDR3 protein: CASSPIAGRSYNEQFF. DNA of the CDR3: TGTGCCAGCAGTCCTATAGCGGGAAGATCCTACAATGAGCAGTTCTTC.

With regard to this clonotype: A single base separates this from a much larger clone, so it may be a read error. CDR3 bases: TGTGCCAGCAGCCAAGATGGCAGGGTGAACACCGGGGAGCTGTTTTTT. Residues: CASSQDGRVNTGELFF. The chain recombines TRBV3-1 with TRBJ2-2; maybe TRBD1 (5 bases). Trimming cost V 0 bases and J 1 base, with 9 bases left between them. Germline-derived CDR1 and CDR2 are LGHDT and YNNKEL (reference sequence). The CDR3 runs 16 residues. Filled out from reference TRBV3-1 and TRBJ2-2, the complete variable domain reads DTAVSQTPKYLVTQMGNDKSIKCEQNLGHDTMYWYKQDSKKFLKIMFSYNNKELIINETVPNRFSPKSPDKAHLNLHINSLELGDSAVYFCASSQDGRVNTGELFFGEGSRLTVL.

The chain employs TRBV5-1 and TRBJ2-7, with a possible D match to TRBD1 (7 bases). The CDR3 spans 14 residues. CDR1 is SGHRS and CDR2 is YFSETQ in the germline V gene. Trimming stripped 3 bases from V and 7 bases from J, with 17 bases between. CDR3 protein: CASSSWQGGEEQYF. CDR3 nucleotides: TGCGCCAGCAGCTCGTGGCAGGGGGGTGAGGAGCAGTACTTC.

The V and J genes are TRBV20-1 and TRBJ2-6, with D perhaps TRBD2 (5 bases). With 0 bases removed from V and 0 bases from J, the gap between germline ends came to 15 bases. The CDR3 covers 18 residues. Looked up from germline, CDR1 is DFQATT and CDR2 is SNEGSKA (reference sequence). The CDR3 DNA follows: TGCAGTGCTAGAGATGTACAGACTAAAGACTCTGGGGCCAACGTCCTGACTTTC. It encodes CSARDVQTKDSGANVLTF.

This clonotype has a handful of counts. The gene calls are TRBV7-3 and TRBJ1-1, with 7 bases lining up with TRBD1. The ends lost 3 bases at V and 6 bases at J; junction bases unmatched: 7. Looked up from germline, CDR1 is SGHTA and CDR2 is FQGTGA. The CDR3 totals 14 residues. CDR3 region: CASSLGGGSSEAFF. CDR3 bases: TGTGCCAGCAGCTTGGGAGGGGGCTCCTCTGAAGCTTTCTTT.

This clonotype has only a few counts. The V and J genes are TRBV4-1 and TRBJ1-1; unclear D gene. The ends were cut back, 1 base at V and 4 bases at J, with 10 bases in the middle. The CDR3 sequence is 14 residues long. Germline assignment: CDR1 MGHRA and CDR2 YSYEKL. The CDR3 region is CASSQGPSGTEAFF. The CDR3 coding sequence is TGCGCCAGCAGCCAAGGTCCCAGTGGCACTGAAGCTTTCTTT.

This chain links TRBV24-1 with TRBJ1-6; TRBD1 is a possible D gene (6 bases). V dropped 3 bases and J dropped 0 bases, with 23 bases sitting between them. The CDR3 loop spans 21 amino acids. The V gene's germline CDR1 is KGHDR and CDR2 SFDVKD. This chain's CDR3 is CATSDIRTATTPSSYNSPLHF. CDR3 DNA sequence: TGTGCCACCAGTGATATTCGGACAGCGACCACCCCGAGCTCCTATAATTCACCCCTCCACTTT.

This clonotype was picked up a small number of times. The chain carries TRBV7-2 and TRBJ1-2; TRBD1 agrees at 10 bases. V trimming: 1 base; J trimming: 4 bases; junction bases outside the gene matches: 3. The CDR3 runs 15 residues. Per germline, CDR1 SGHTA and CDR2 FQGNSA. The CDR3 nucleotides read TGTGCCAGCAGCTTAGGACAGGGGGCTTCCTATGGCTACACCTTC. Translating gives CASSLGQGASYGYTF.

This clonotype appeared a few times. V gene TRBV20-1 combines with J gene TRBJ2-1, with 7 bases fitting TRBD2. V lost 4 bases and J lost 3; bases outside the gene matches: 9. The length of the CDR3 is 15 residues. The germline gives CDR1 DFQATT, CDR2 SNEGSKA (reference sequence). CDR3 loop: CSAKSKRENYNEQFF. As DNA, the CDR3 is TGCAGTGCTAAGAGTAAGCGGGAAAACTACAATGAGCAGTTCTTC.

This clonotype was seen more than once but under ten times. The rearrangement uses TRBV20-1 and TRBJ2-7; TRBD2 matches at 13 bases. The CDR3 runs 13 residues. CDR1 DFQATT and CDR2 SNEGSKA come from the germline V gene (reference sequence). CDR3 protein: CRATSGGDYEQYF. The CDR3 DNA follows: TGCAGGGCAACTAGCGGGGGGGACTACGAGCAGTACTTC.

This clonotype was counted only a few times. The rearrangement links TRBV4-1 to TRBJ2-1; 14 bases are a match to TRBD2. The CDR3 runs to 18 residues. V was pared by 4 bases and J by 2 bases, with 7 bases of the junction left unmatched. The V gene's germline CDR1 is MGHRA and CDR2 YSYEKL. The CDR3 loop is CASSPGTSGRVPYNEQFF. Here the CDR3 DNA reads TGCGCCAGCAGCCCGGGGACTAGCGGGAGAGTCCCCTACAATGAGCAGTTCTTC.

This clonotype occurred a few times. The chain employs TRBV20-1 and TRBJ2-3, with D possibly matching TRBD1 (6 bases). Germline lookup yields CDR1 DFQATT and CDR2 SNEGSKA (reference sequence). This CDR3 region has 14 residues. The V end was cut by 3 bases, the J end by 2 bases, with 12 bases between. CDR3 bases: TGCAGTGCTAGGGGGCAGGGGAACACAGATACGCAGTATTTT. It codes for CSARGQGNTDTQYF.

This clonotype was detected a few times. The chain combines TRBV10-3 with TRBJ1-1; 8 nucleotides match TRBD1. Germline CDR1 reads ENHRY; CDR2 reads SYGVKD. The CDR3 runs 16 residues. The V gene end was trimmed by 4 bases and the J gene end by 0 bases; junction bases not matched to a gene: 7. The CDR3 DNA reads as TGTGCCATCAGTGCCTCAGGGGGCGTCATGAACACTGAAGCTTTCTTT. It codes for CAISASGGVMNTEAFF.

Many counts were recorded for this clonotype. V is TRBV18 and J is TRBJ1-1; D is uncertain. The CDR3 spans 14 residues. V was shortened by 2 bases and J by 1 base, with 8 bases between the two germline ends. CDR1 is KGHSH, CDR2 LQKENI, per germline. In nucleotides, the CDR3 is TGTGCCAGCTCACCAGATTCCAGGAACACTGAAGCTTTCTTT. Translated, it gives CASSPDSRNTEAFF.

This sequence joins TRBV6-2 or TRBV6-3 and TRBJ2-5; TRBD1 aligns across 9 bases. The junction had 13 bases not matched to a gene; V was cut back by 6 bases and J by 5 bases. This CDR3 is 16 amino acids long. The germline gives CDR1 MNHEY, CDR2 SVGEGT. The CDR3 nucleotides read TGTGCCAGCAGACTCCCCGCCGGGACAGGGTTGGAGACCCAGTACTTC. Translation gives CASRLPAGTGLETQYF.

This clonotype was seen a few times. The chain uses TRBV7-8 and TRBJ1-1; 9 bases are shared with TRBD1. Germline V lookup: CDR1 SGHVS, CDR2 FQNEAQ. Trimming took 5 bases from V and 4 from J; bases not matched to a gene: 5. The CDR3 consists of 14 residues. This chain's CDR3 is CASSRTGGSTEAFF. CDR3 coding DNA: TGTGCCAGCAGCCGAACAGGGGGCTCCACTGAAGCTTTCTTT.

In this sample, this clonotype turned up a few times. The chain recombines TRBV4-2 with TRBJ2-1; D unclear. V lost 4 bases, J lost 7 bases, and 11 bases lay in between. This CDR3 contains 13 residues. Germline V gene data show CDR1 as LGHNA and CDR2 as YNFKEQ. In nucleotides, the CDR3 is TGTGCCAGCAGCCGGTACCGTGAGAATGAGCAGTTCTTC. This translates into CASSRYRENEQFF.

This clonotype was detected only a few times. The chain combines TRBV20-1 with TRBJ2-3, with 8 bases that match TRBD1. The CDR3 is made up of 13 amino acids. CDR1 DFQATT and CDR2 SNEGSKA come from the germline V gene (reference sequence). Germline trimming cut 7 bases from V and 4 bases from J; bases unmatched to any gene: 7. This chain's CDR3 is CSGGAGGSDTQYF. In DNA, the CDR3 is TGCAGTGGAGGAGCAGGGGGCTCAGATACGCAGTATTTT.

The V gene is TRBV21-1, the J gene TRBJ2-7. TRBV21-1 represents a pseudogene. There are 12 residues in the CDR3. The CDR3 DNA reads as TGTGCCAACAGGGGCTTTTCCTACGAGCAGTACTTC. It translates to CANRGFSYEQYF.

There are a few counts of this clonotype. The CDR3 bases are TGCAGTGCTAGAGGACGGGACACTAGCAATCAGCCCCAGCATTTT. This codes for CSARGRDTSNQPQHF. The gene calls are TRBV20-1 and TRBJ1-5, with D maybe TRBD1 (6 bases). The CDR3 loop spans 15 amino acids. Trimming left V 1 base short and J 0 bases short, with 10 bases between. Germline values: CDR1 DFQATT, CDR2 SNEGSKA (reference sequence).